These 29 T cell receptor beta chains share one sample of origin, sequenced in a study of blood T cell repertoires in COVID-19. Sequencing was performed with immunoSEQ multiplex PCR; in TCRdb, only in-frame clones are kept and a portion is missing. Among about 150,000 clones listed, approximately 86% were seen once. The sequenced material came from peripheral blood. The origin of the receptors is a woman aged 70 to 79 with acute or convalescent COVID-19.

This sequence joins TRBV19 and TRBJ1-6, with TRBD1 identical over 10 bases. Germline V gene data show CDR1 as LNHDA and CDR2 as SQIVND (reference sequence). This CDR3 is built from 17 residues. With 5 bases clipped from V and 7 bases from J, the junction kept 11 bases outside the gene matches. CDR3 sequence: CASSDLRDRGRNSPLHF. CDR3 nucleotides: TGTGCCAGTAGTGATCTCCGGGACAGGGGAAGGAATTCACCCCTCCACTTT.

This chain links TRBV4-2 with TRBJ2-1; no reliable D call. Germline V gene sequence: CDR1 LGHNA, CDR2 YNFKEQ. V lost 0 bases to trimming and J lost 6 bases, with 12 bases between them. There are 15 residues in the CDR3. CDR3 region: CASSQEFTSRNEQFF. The CDR3, as DNA: TGTGCCAGCAGCCAAGAATTTACGAGCCGCAATGAGCAGTTCTTC.

The chain combines TRBV3-1 (or the pseudogene TRBV3-2) with TRBJ2-6; no clear D. The CDR3 length is 16 residues. The V end was cut by 1 base, the J end by 2 bases, with 9 bases between. Germline V gene lookup returns CDR1 LGHDT and CDR2 YNNKEL (reference sequence). CDR3 coding DNA: TGTGCCAGCAGCCAAGCCCTTATTCCTGGGGCCAACGTCCTGACTTTC. Its protein is CASSQALIPGANVLTF.

This clone was observed once. V is TRBV5-1 and J is TRBJ1-5; D perhaps matches TRBD1 (5 bases). The CDR3 contains 14 residues. Per germline, CDR1 SGHRS and CDR2 YFSETQ. V was pared by 5 bases and J by 9 bases, with 18 bases between. DNA of the CDR3: TGCGCCAGCAGATCTTCCCCGGGGGAAAGGCCCCAGCATTTT. Its translation: CASRSSPGERPQHF.

The chain uses TRBV7-2 and TRBJ2-1; 11 bases align to TRBD1. Germline CDR1 reads SGHTA; CDR2 reads FQGNSA. The CDR3 is made up of 19 amino acids. Trimming at V came to 4 bases and at J to 0 bases, leaving 11 bases not matched to a gene. The CDR3 sequence: CASSSRGTGGMSSYNEQFF. DNA of the CDR3: TGTGCCAGCAGCTCCCGCGGGACAGGGGGAATGAGCTCCTACAATGAGCAGTTCTTC.

The chain uses TRBV29-1 and TRBJ1-1; TRBD1 matches at 7 bases. Germline V gene lookup returns CDR1 SQVTM and CDR2 ANQGSEA. The CDR3 loop spans 15 amino acids. The CDR3 nucleotides read TGCAGAACAGGGTCTGGCGCAGGGGGTAACACTGAAGCTTTCTTT. Translation: CRTGSGAGGNTEAFF.

This clone occurred a few times. CDR3 DNA: TGCGCCAGCAGCTTGGGACAGGGTGGTCCCGGGGAGCTGTTTTTT. It is translated as CASSLGQGGPGELFF. The rearrangement joins TRBV5-1 to TRBJ2-2, with 7 bases fitting TRBD1. Trimming cost V 0 bases and J 6 bases; bases outside gene matches: 5. CDR1 and CDR2 from the germline V gene are SGHRS and YFSETQ. The CDR3 spans 15 residues.

The chain joins TRBV5-8 to TRBJ1-1, with 7 nucleotides matching TRBD1. The CDR3 has 14 amino acids. The germline CDR1 and CDR2 sequences are SGHTS and YDEGEE. V trimming: 7 bases; J trimming: 5 bases; junction bases outside the gene matches: 11. This CDR3 is CASSRQGMGTEAFF. In DNA form, the CDR3 reads TGTGCCAGCTCCCGACAGGGCATGGGGACTGAAGCTTTCTTT.

This clone was counted a few times. The CDR3 bases are TGTGCTAGTGGTTGGCAGGGGCATAATTCACCCCTCCACTTT. Its translation is CASGWQGHNSPLHF. The V and J genes are TRBV12-5 and TRBJ1-6; D perhaps matches TRBD1 (6 bases). V was pared by 4 bases and J by 5 bases, with 9 bases between. The CDR3 totals 14 residues. Per the germline V gene, CDR1 is LGHNT and CDR2 is FRNRAP.

The CDR3 sequence: CASSPRTGAKKLFF. CDR3 bases: TGTGCCAGCAGCCCCCGGACAGGGGCGAAAAAACTGTTTTTT. The genes are TRBV3-1 (or the pseudogene TRBV3-2) and TRBJ1-4; 9 bases agree with TRBD1. Germline lookup yields CDR1 LGHDT and CDR2 YNNKEL (reference sequence). This CDR3 comprises 14 residues. The V and J ends lost 4 bases and 9 bases, in that order; junction bases with no gene match: 6.

The J gene is TRBJ1-2, the V gene TRBV12-5; perhaps TRBD1 as D (5 bases). Germline V lookup: CDR1 LGHNT, CDR2 FRNRAP. This CDR3 has 18 amino acids. The V and J ends lost 2 bases and 0 bases respectively, with 19 bases between them. DNA of the CDR3: TGTGCTAGTGGTTTGTTCTTCCGGCAGGGAAATCCTAACTATGGCTACACCTTC. Encoded protein: CASGLFFRQGNPNYGYTF.

This chain joins TRBV19 and TRBJ2-5; 7 bases fit TRBD2. Germline CDR1 and CDR2: LNHDA and SQIVND (reference sequence). The length of the CDR3 is 12 residues. With 7 bases clipped from V and 5 bases from J, the junction kept 4 bases outside the gene matches. The CDR3 DNA reads TGTGCCAGTAATCGAGCGGGGGAGACCCAGTACTTC. Translating gives CASNRAGETQYF.

V and J are TRBV3-1 (or the pseudogene TRBV3-2) and TRBJ1-5, with 7 bases lining up with TRBD1. The J segment lost 4 bases and the V segment lost 3 bases, leaving 3 bases of the junction unmatched. From germline, CDR1 is LGHDT and CDR2 YNNKEL (reference sequence). The CDR3 loop spans 14 amino acids. The CDR3 DNA follows: TGTGCCAGCAGCCACGGGACAGTAAATCAGCCCCAGCATTTT. Protein sequence: CASSHGTVNQPQHF.

The chain carries TRBV11-3 and TRBJ2-5, with D possibly being TRBD1 (6 bases). The CDR3 has 15 amino acids. V lost 3 bases to trimming and J lost 5 bases, with 16 bases between them. Germline loops: CDR1 SGHNT, CDR2 YENEEA. CDR3 residues: CASSFTGQPSETQYF. CDR3 in DNA: TGTGCCAGCAGCTTTACGGGACAACCAAGCGAGACCCAGTACTTC.

This clone has just a few counts. This chain links TRBV2 with TRBJ2-2; possibly TRBD1 for D (6 bases). Between the trimmed V and J ends, which lost 6 bases and 3 bases, there was a span of 11 bases. From germline, CDR1 is SNHLY and CDR2 FYNNEI. This CDR3 contains 14 residues. CDR3 DNA sequence: TGTGCCAGCAGAGGGCAGGGGTACACCGGGGAGCTGTTTTTT. Its translation is CASRGQGYTGELFF.

This clone was seen once. At one end the junction does not follow the germline gene, possibly because of a read error. The V and J genes are TRBV5-1 and TRBJ2-3; weak D call: TRBD1 (5 bases). The CDR3 extends over 14 amino acids. In germline, CDR1 is SGHRS, CDR2 YFSETQ. CDR3 in amino acids: CASGLGRITDTQYF. The CDR3 bases are TGCGCCAGCGGCTTGGGGCGGATCACAGATACGCAGTATTTT. The full variable domain, rest sourced from reference TRBV5-1 and TRBJ2-3, is KAGVTQTPRYLIKTRGQQVTLSCSPISGHRSVSWYQQTPGQGLQFLFEYFSETQRNKGNFPGRFSGRQFSNSRSEMNVSTLELGDSALYLCASGLGRITDTQYFGPGTRLTVL.

The CDR3 region is CASSNDRGNTEAFF. In DNA, the CDR3 is TGTGCCAGCAGTAACGACAGGGGCAACACTGAAGCTTTCTTT. This chain links TRBV6-5 with TRBJ1-1, with TRBD1 matching 8 bases. V was clipped by 5 bases and J by 2 bases; unmatched bases: 4. CDR1 is MNHEY, CDR2 SVGAGI, per germline. This CDR3 has 14 residues.

The rearrangement joins TRBV11-1 to TRBJ1-1; D is perhaps TRBD1 (6 bases). The germline gives CDR1 SGHAT, CDR2 FQDESV (reference sequence). The CDR3 contains 15 residues. The V gene lost 1 base and the J gene lost 6 bases, with 15 bases spanning the gap. The CDR3 spells CASSLVGQPNSEAFF. The CDR3 DNA is TGTGCCAGCAGCTTAGTAGGACAGCCTAACTCTGAAGCTTTCTTT.

V gene TRBV27 combines with J gene TRBJ1-2, with 9 bases identical to TRBD1. V gave up 5 bases and J gave up 8 bases; unmatched junction bases: 12. The germline V gene encodes CDR1 MNHEY and CDR2 SMNVEV (reference sequence). The CDR3 has 15 residues. The CDR3 is CASSPGTGQSRGYTF. The CDR3 nucleotides are TGTGCCAGCAGTCCCGGGACAGGGCAAAGTCGGGGCTACACCTTC.

CDR3 region: CASSSTWGQRGNEQFF. DNA for the CDR3: TGTGCCAGCTCATCCACGTGGGGACAGAGGGGAAATGAGCAGTTCTTC. The gene calls are TRBV18 and TRBJ2-1; TRBD1 aligns across 7 bases. The germline gives CDR1 KGHSH, CDR2 LQKENI. The V segment lost 5 bases and the J segment 7 bases; nucleotides outside the gene matches: 14. The CDR3 extends over 16 amino acids.

The chain has TRBV6-1 and TRBJ1-6; 8 nucleotides agree with TRBD1. The CDR3 extends over 16 amino acids. Per the germline V gene, CDR1 is MNHNS and CDR2 is SASEGT. The V gene end was trimmed by 2 bases and the J gene end by 7 bases; junction bases not matched to a gene: 7. The CDR3 sequence is CASSELRQGSNSPLHF. DNA for the CDR3: TGTGCCAGCAGTGAACTAAGACAGGGGAGCAATTCACCCCTCCACTTT.

The chain uses TRBV12-3 or TRBV12-4 and TRBJ1-6; 7 bases map to TRBD1. V gave up 8 bases and J gave up 6 bases; unmatched junction bases: 4. There are 13 residues in the CDR3. CDR3 coding DNA: TGTGCCAGCCGGGACAGTATTAATTCACCCCTCCACTTT. It yields the protein CASRDSINSPLHF.

The gene calls are TRBV18 and TRBJ2-1; 10 nucleotides agree with TRBD1. Per germline, CDR1 KGHSH and CDR2 LQKENI. This CDR3 spans 16 amino acids. J gave up 4 bases and V 2 bases, and 5 bases lay outside the gene matches. The CDR3 nucleotides are TGTGCCAGCTCACCATCCGAGGGACAGGGGTACAATGAGCAGTTCTTC. Translation gives CASSPSEGQGYNEQFF.

This sequence joins TRBV18 and TRBJ1-2; weak D call: TRBD1 (5 bases). The CDR3 totals 14 residues. Germline CDR1 and CDR2: KGHSH and LQKENI. Trimming shortened V by 6 bases and J by 4 bases, and 15 bases separated the two germline ends. The CDR3 bases are TGTGCCAGCTCCCTAATGGACAACTCCTATGGCTACACCTTC. Protein: CASSLMDNSYGYTF. The whole variable domain, filled in from reference TRBV18 and TRBJ1-2, reads NAGVMQNPRHLVRRRGQEARLRCSPMKGHSHVYWYRQLPEEGLKFMVYLQKENIIDESGMPKERFSAEFPKEGPSILRIQQVVRGDSAAYFCASSLMDNSYGYTFGSGTRLTVV.

The chain carries TRBV27 and TRBJ1-5; D ambiguous. CDR1 and CDR2 from the germline V gene are MNHEY and SMNVEV (reference sequence). Trimming shortened V by 2 bases and J by 2 bases, and 10 bases separated the two germline ends. This CDR3 has 15 residues. The CDR3 region has the DNA TGTGCCAGCAGTTTAGGCCAGGTGGGCAATCAGCCCCAGCATTTT. It specifies CASSLGQVGNQPQHF.

This clone was counted between two and nine times. V gene TRBV28 combines with J gene TRBJ2-3; no firm D call. Germline values: CDR1 MDHEN, CDR2 SYDVKM. The CDR3 is 16 amino acids. Between the trimmed V and J ends, which lost 3 bases and 1 base, there was a span of 14 bases. The CDR3 sequence: CASSFSGASGTDTQYF. CDR3 nucleotides: TGTGCCAGCAGTTTTTCGGGTGCCTCTGGCACAGATACGCAGTATTTT.

The chain has TRBV7-9 and TRBJ1-4; TRBD1 aligns across 7 bases. After removal of 5 bases from V and 0 bases from J, the junction contained 9 bases not matched to a gene. Germline V gene lookup returns CDR1 SEHNR and CDR2 FQNEAQ (reference sequence). The CDR3 runs 17 residues. CDR3 DNA sequence: TGTGCCAGCAGCCGGGACAGTTTATTTGCAACTAATGAAAAACTGTTTTTT. It yields the protein CASSRDSLFATNEKLFF.

The chain employs TRBV2 and TRBJ1-2, with D possibly being TRBD1 (5 bases). Germline lookup yields CDR1 SNHLY and CDR2 FYNNEI. V shed 3 bases and J shed 0 bases, with 11 bases lying between them. This CDR3 is built from 15 residues. The CDR3 loop is CASSEQGRSNYGYTF. In nucleotides, the CDR3 is TGTGCCAGCAGTGAGCAGGGAAGATCTAACTATGGCTACACCTTC.

V is TRBV20-1 and J is TRBJ1-5, with D possibly TRBD1 on 6 matching bases. Germline assignment: CDR1 DFQATT and CDR2 SNEGSKA (reference sequence). The CDR3 sequence is 11 residues long. Trimming cost V 6 bases and J 11 bases, with 14 bases left between them. CDR3 in DNA: TGCAGTGCCCTGACAGGTCCAACCCAGCATTTT. Translation: CSALTGPTQHF.